What follows are 19 T cell receptor beta chains derived from one specimen sequenced in a study of blood T cell repertoires in COVID-19. Profiled with immunoSEQ multiplex PCR; TCRdb holds only in-frame clones, not every one. The sample holds over 60,000 clones, around 73% seen once. Sequenced input: peripheral blood. The receptor source for this set is a man at least 80 years old with active or convalescent COVID-19.

The CDR3 region is CASSTTGASLHF. The CDR3 DNA is TGTGCCAGTAGCACCACGGGTGCCTCCCTCCACTTT. This rearrangement joins TRBV19 to TRBJ1-6, with D unclear. Germline CDR1 and CDR2: LNHDA and SQIVND (reference sequence). The CDR3 loop spans 12 amino acids. V lost 6 bases and J 14 bases, leaving 14 bases between the germline ends.

The rearrangement links TRBV7-9 to TRBJ2-6, with D hard to call. Germline V lookup: CDR1 SEHNR, CDR2 FQNEAQ (reference sequence). This CDR3 is built from 14 residues. V lost 3 bases, J lost 2 bases, and 5 bases lay in between. The CDR3 nucleotides read TGTGCCAGCAGCTTGGGCGCTGGGGCCAACGTCCTGACTTTC. Translating it yields CASSLGAGANVLTF.

This chain connects TRBV19 to TRBJ2-1, with D perhaps TRBD2 (5 bases). The V and J ends lost 6 bases and 0 bases respectively, with 9 bases between them. CDR3 length: 14 amino acids. Germline CDR1 is LNHDA and CDR2 is SQIVND (reference sequence). CDR3 nucleotides: TGTGCCAGTAGGGAGGATTACTCCTACAATGAGCAGTTCTTC. It is translated as CASREDYSYNEQFF.

The chain links TRBV5-1 to TRBJ2-7; TRBD2 matches at 8 bases. This CDR3 spans 13 amino acids. Losses at the gene ends were 9 bases for V and 1 base for J; bases not matched to a gene: 6. Germline CDR1 and CDR2: SGHRS and YFSETQ. The CDR3 is CANFSGKSYEQYF. CDR3 bases: TGCGCCAATTTTAGCGGGAAGTCCTACGAGCAGTACTTC. Complete variable domain (other parts from reference TRBV5-1 and TRBJ2-7): KAGVTQTPRYLIKTRGQQVTLSCSPISGHRSVSWYQQTPGQGLQFLFEYFSETQRNKGNFPGRFSGRQFSNSRSEMNVSTLELGDSALYLCANFSGKSYEQYFGPGTRLTVT.

The rearrangement joins TRBV18 to TRBJ2-1; 9 bases are shared with TRBD2. J gave up 13 bases and V 2 bases, and 6 bases lay outside the gene matches. The germline V gene encodes CDR1 KGHSH and CDR2 LQKENI. The CDR3 extends over 13 amino acids. The CDR3 DNA follows: TGTGCCAGCTCACCAGGGACTAGCAATACACAGTTCTTC. Its translation is CASSPGTSNTQFF.

This clone was picked up a small number of times. Additional DNA sequences in this sample encode the identical CDR3. The rearrangement uses TRBV5-1 and TRBJ2-7; 7 positions match TRBD1. The CDR3 runs 13 residues. V lost 1 base and J lost 7; bases outside the gene matches: 5. CDR1 is SGHRS and CDR2 is YFSETQ in the germline V gene. The CDR3 here is CASSLPGGREQYF. Here the CDR3 DNA reads TGCGCCAGCAGCTTGCCAGGGGGAAGAGAGCAGTACTTC. Full variable domain (missing parts from reference TRBV5-1 and TRBJ2-7): KAGVTQTPRYLIKTRGQQVTLSCSPISGHRSVSWYQQTPGQGLQFLFEYFSETQRNKGNFPGRFSGRQFSNSRSEMNVSTLELGDSALYLCASSLPGGREQYFGPGTRLTVT.

The chain has TRBV19 and TRBJ1-2; D might be TRBD1 (5 bases). V lost 6 bases to trimming and J lost 7 bases, with 18 bases between them. Per the germline V gene, CDR1 is LNHDA and CDR2 is SQIVND (reference sequence). The CDR3 is 14 amino acids. CDR3 in DNA: TGTGCCAGTAGCGAAAAGCGGGGGATGCGTGGCTACACCTTC. It translates to CASSEKRGMRGYTF.

This clone was counted a few times. The genes are TRBV5-1 and TRBJ2-1; TRBD1 is a possible D gene (6 bases). V was cut by 4 bases and J by 4 bases, with 15 bases left in between. The CDR3 runs to 15 residues. The germline gives CDR1 SGHRS, CDR2 YFSETQ. CDR3 sequence: CASSKGQSQYNEQFF. CDR3 nucleotide sequence: TGCGCCAGCAGCAAAGGACAGAGCCAATACAATGAGCAGTTCTTC.

This clone was picked up many times. V is TRBV3-1 (or the pseudogene TRBV3-2) and J is TRBJ1-5; a possible D gene is TRBD1 (5 bases). V gave up 1 base and J gave up 11 bases, with 12 bases separating them. CDR3 length: 13 amino acids. Germline CDR1 reads LGHDT; CDR2 reads YNNKEL (reference sequence). This chain's CDR3 is CASSQGGSGAQHF. The CDR3, as DNA: TGTGCCAGCAGCCAAGGGGGGTCGGGGGCCCAGCATTTT.

V is TRBV6-5 and J is TRBJ1-5, with TRBD1 matching over 7 bases. V lost 4 bases, J lost 2 bases, and 5 bases stayed unmatched. The germline V gene encodes CDR1 MNHEY and CDR2 SVGAGI. The CDR3 is made up of 15 amino acids. This chain's CDR3 is CASSFQGGGNQPQHF. The CDR3 nucleotides read TGTGCCAGCAGTTTCCAGGGGGGAGGCAATCAGCCCCAGCATTTT.

The rearrangement uses TRBV3-1 (or the pseudogene TRBV3-2) and TRBJ2-2; TRBD2 matches at 11 bases. Germline-derived CDR1 and CDR2 are LGHDT and YNNKEL (reference sequence). Losses at the gene ends were 3 bases for V and 7 bases for J; bases not matched to a gene: 19. The CDR3 sequence is 20 residues long. CDR3 residues: CASSHPTSGRREKWSGELFF. As DNA, the CDR3 is TGTGCCAGCAGCCACCCTACTAGCGGGAGACGGGAGAAGTGGAGCGGGGAGCTGTTTTTT.

V and J are TRBV2 and TRBJ2-2, with a tentative D call TRBD1 (5 bases). Germline V gives CDR1 SNHLY, CDR2 FYNNEI. Trimming cost V 2 bases and J 5 bases, with 18 bases left between them. The CDR3 has 17 amino acids. The CDR3, as DNA: TGTGCCAGCAGTGAAAGTTTAGAGCAGGGTCTAACCGGGGAGCTGTTTTTT. Its translation: CASSESLEQGLTGELFF.

The J gene is TRBJ2-7, the V gene TRBV4-2; D might be TRBD1 (5 bases). Germline V gives CDR1 LGHNA, CDR2 YNFKEQ. V lost 0 bases and J lost 5, with 17 bases in between. There are 16 residues in the CDR3. CDR3 in amino acids: CASSQDRAILHHEQYF. CDR3 bases: TGTGCCAGCAGCCAAGACAGGGCTATCCTACATCACGAGCAGTACTTC.

The gene calls are TRBV5-4 and TRBJ2-6, with no clear D. The germline V gene has CDR1 SGHNT and CDR2 YYREEE (reference sequence). Trimming shortened V by 4 bases and J by 0 bases, and 11 bases separated the two germline ends. This CDR3 has 16 amino acids. DNA of the CDR3: TGTGCCAGCAGCCTTAATCGGTTCTCTGGGGCCAACGTCCTGACTTTC. Translated, it gives CASSLNRFSGANVLTF.

The chain recombines TRBV5-1 with TRBJ1-1; 11 bases line up with TRBD1. This CDR3 spans 15 amino acids. Trimming at V came to 4 bases and at J to 7 bases, leaving 9 bases not matched to a gene. Germline CDR1 and CDR2: SGHRS and YFSETQ. CDR3 in amino acids: CASSIILGTGGEAFF. CDR3 nucleotides: TGCGCCAGCAGCATCATCTTAGGGACAGGGGGTGAAGCTTTCTTT.

The V call is TRBV18, the J call TRBJ2-7; no clear D. The CDR3 length is 13 residues. Germline CDR1 KGHSH, CDR2 LQKENI. The V end lost 0 bases, the J end lost 3 bases, and 6 bases lay between the germline ends. CDR3 sequence reads: CASSPPGFYEQYF. The CDR3 coding sequence is TGTGCCAGCTCACCACCCGGGTTCTACGAGCAGTACTTC.

CDR3 region: CASSLQGSGSPLHF. The CDR3 bases are TGTGCCAGCAGCCTCCAGGGGTCGGGTTCACCCCTCCACTTT. The rearrangement joins TRBV4-2 to TRBJ1-6; perhaps TRBD1 as D (6 bases). Per the germline V gene, CDR1 is LGHNA and CDR2 is YNFKEQ. V was shortened by 4 bases and J by 9 bases, with 13 bases between the two germline ends. CDR3 length: 14 residues.

This clone was counted a single time. The chain has TRBV4-2 and TRBJ2-3, with TRBD1 matching over 10 bases. In germline, CDR1 is LGHNA, CDR2 YNFKEQ. Trimming removed 3 bases from V and 1 base from J; junction bases left unmatched: 4. The CDR3 consists of 16 residues. Written as DNA, the CDR3 is TGTGCCAGCAGCCAGCAAGGGACAGGGGGCACAGATACGCAGTATTTT. It encodes CASSQQGTGGTDTQYF.

This sequence joins TRBV18 and TRBJ2-5; D is unresolved. The V end was cut by 3 bases, the J end by 4 bases, with 15 bases between. The CDR3 sequence is 15 residues long. Germline lookup yields CDR1 KGHSH and CDR2 LQKENI. The CDR3 sequence: CASSPPSLVGETQYF. DNA for the CDR3: TGTGCCAGCTCACCGCCTAGTTTGGTTGGAGAGACCCAGTACTTC.